One and the same sample provided the 31 T cell receptor beta chains below, sequenced in a study of T cells after somatic rescue of genetic block. Libraries were prepared by immunoSEQ multiplex PCR; TCRdb keeps only in-frame clonotypes and omits some of them. The table shows about 68,000 clones, with under 95% occurring only once. The specimen was peripheral blood mononuclear cells (PBMCs). These TCRs come from a man aged 35 to 55.

Note on this clone: Other DNA sequences within the sample encode an identical CDR3. The chain links TRBV19 to TRBJ1-2; D remains ambiguous. V lost 3 bases, J lost 8 bases, and 10 bases lay in between. The CDR3 is 12 amino acids. The germline V gene has CDR1 LNHDA and CDR2 SQIVND (reference sequence). The CDR3 DNA sequence: TGTGCCAGTAGTATCGGTGGTCGGGGCTACACCTTC. Translating it yields CASSIGGRGYTF.

V and J are TRBV5-5 and TRBJ2-6; no definite D call. The CDR3 contains 12 residues. The germline V and J ends were trimmed by 1 base and 10 bases, with 6 bases remaining between them. Germline CDR1 and CDR2: SGHKS and YYEKEE (reference sequence). The CDR3 here is CASSLQGNVLTF. The CDR3 coding sequence is TGTGCCAGCAGCTTGCAAGGAAACGTCCTGACTTTC.

The J gene is TRBJ2-5, the V gene TRBV9; D is unclear. Per germline, CDR1 SGDLS and CDR2 YYNGEE. V dropped 4 bases and J dropped 1 base, with 8 bases sitting between them. The CDR3 is 13 residues long. CDR3 in amino acids: CASSFRLQETQYF. The DNA of the CDR3 is TGTGCCAGCAGCTTTCGACTCCAAGAGACCCAGTACTTC.

J is TRBJ2-2 and V is TRBV19; 9 bases map to TRBD1. CDR3 length equals 21 residues. V shed 3 bases, J shed 1 base, and the junction held 18 bases outside the gene matches. Germline lookup yields CDR1 LNHDA and CDR2 SQIVND (reference sequence). This CDR3 reads CASSIKLTSGTGFLNTGELFF. For the CDR3, the DNA is TGTGCCAGTAGTATCAAACTTACGAGTGGGACAGGGTTTTTGAACACCGGGGAGCTGTTTTTT.

This chain uses TRBV11-1 with TRBJ2-1; D call uncertain. Germline loops: CDR1 SGHAT, CDR2 FQDESV (reference sequence). The V end was cut by 0 bases, the J end by 5 bases, with 8 bases between. The CDR3 is 14 amino acids. The CDR3 spells CASSLAPRHNEQFF. CDR3 coding DNA: TGTGCCAGCAGCTTAGCGCCGAGGCACAATGAGCAGTTCTTC. Looking up the rest from reference TRBV11-1 and TRBJ2-1 gives the full variable domain: EAEVAQSPRYKITEKSQAVAFWCDPISGHATLYWYRQILGQGPELLVQFQDESVVDDSQLPKDRFSAERLKGVDSTLKIQPAELGDSAMYLCASSLAPRHNEQFFGPGTRLTVL.

The chain employs TRBV12-5 and TRBJ2-7; 8 nucleotides agree with TRBD2. Germline V CDR1 and CDR2: LGHNT, FRNRAP. Unmatched junction bases numbered 8, after V lost 7 bases and J lost 3 bases. The CDR3 loop spans 14 amino acids. The CDR3 bases are TGTGCTAGTGCTCCGGGGGGGGTAAGCTACGAGCAGTACTTC. This codes for CASAPGGVSYEQYF.

The V and J genes are TRBV10-1 and TRBJ2-5; perhaps D is TRBD1 or TRBD2 (5 bases each). The CDR3 sequence is 17 residues long. In germline, CDR1 is WNHNN, CDR2 SYGVQD (reference sequence). V was pared by 3 bases and J by 2 bases, with 19 bases between. In DNA form, the CDR3 reads TGCGCCAGCAGTGACCCTCGGGGCCCGTCCGGACAAGAGACCCAGTACTTC. Its protein product is CASSDPRGPSGQETQYF.

J is TRBJ1-2 and V is TRBV6-1; weak D call: TRBD1 (6 bases). V lost 1 base and J lost 4, with 10 bases in between. The CDR3 totals 14 residues. Germline lookup yields CDR1 MNHNS and CDR2 SASEGT. Written as DNA, the CDR3 is TGTGCCAGCAGTGAAGGGGGGGCCATCTATGGCTACACCTTC. Translated: CASSEGGAIYGYTF.

This chain connects TRBV10-2 to TRBJ2-7; D could derive from TRBD1 or TRBD2 (5 bases each). V lost 5 bases and J 3 bases, leaving 14 bases between the germline ends. This CDR3 has 14 residues. Germline CDR1 WSHSY, CDR2 SAAADI. The CDR3 region is CASSSTGTSYEQYF. DNA of the CDR3: TGCGCCAGCAGTTCTACCGGGACGAGCTACGAGCAGTACTTC.

The chain combines TRBV15 with TRBJ2-3; D possibly matches TRBD1 or TRBD2 (5 bases each). This CDR3 contains 15 residues. The V gene's germline CDR1 is LNHNV and CDR2 YYDKDF (reference sequence). The germline V and J ends were trimmed by 5 bases and 0 bases, with 12 bases remaining between them. CDR3 nucleotide sequence: TGTGCCACCAGCTTGGGGACCTACAGCACAGATACGCAGTATTTT. This codes for CATSLGTYSTDTQYF.

The V call is TRBV6-5, the J call TRBJ2-1; 12 bases map to TRBD1. V was pared by 5 bases and J by 7 bases, with 6 bases of the junction left unmatched. CDR3 length: 15 residues. Germline lookup yields CDR1 MNHEY and CDR2 SVGAGI. CDR3 loop: CASSARDRGRNEQFF. DNA of the CDR3: TGTGCCAGCAGTGCCCGGGACAGGGGGCGGAATGAGCAGTTCTTC.

DNA for the CDR3: TGTGCCAGCAGCGCTCGGGGCAGGGAAAGGGGGGAAAAACTGTTTTTT. It yields the protein CASSARGRERGEKLFF. V usage is TRBV7-2 and J usage is TRBJ1-4, with D possibly being TRBD1 (6 bases). In germline, CDR1 is SGHTA, CDR2 FQGNSA. The CDR3 contains 16 residues. Trimming pared 5 bases from V and 8 bases from J, leaving 21 bases between.

The chain uses TRBV28 and TRBJ1-3; D uncertain. Germline V gene lookup returns CDR1 MDHEN and CDR2 SYDVKM. The CDR3 is 13 amino acids. The V end lost 6 bases, the J end lost 0 bases, and 6 bases lay between the germline ends. CDR3 protein: CASRVGSGNTIYF. DNA of the CDR3: TGTGCCAGCAGGGTCGGCTCTGGAAACACCATATATTTT.

The gene calls are TRBV10-3 and TRBJ2-5, with TRBD2 matching 8 bases. Germline V lookup: CDR1 ENHRY, CDR2 SYGVKD. J gave up 5 bases and V 2 bases, and 4 bases lay outside the gene matches. This CDR3 has 14 amino acids. The CDR3: CAISEGLAGETQYF. In DNA form, the CDR3 reads TGTGCCATCAGTGAGGGACTAGCTGGGGAGACCCAGTACTTC.

The chain combines TRBV5-1 with TRBJ2-5; 9 nucleotides line up with TRBD1. The trim removed 4 bases at V and 5 bases at J, leaving 3 bases unmatched. The CDR3 runs 13 residues. Germline CDR1 reads SGHRS; CDR2 reads YFSETQ. The CDR3 bases are TGCGCCAGCAGCCGGGACAGGGACGAGACCCAGTACTTC. Its protein product is CASSRDRDETQYF.

The rearrangement uses TRBV18 and TRBJ2-1; the D gene is possibly TRBD1 (6 bases). The V gene's germline CDR1 is KGHSH and CDR2 LQKENI. The CDR3 consists of 15 residues. Trimming shortened V by 2 bases and J by 4 bases, and 12 bases separated the two germline ends. The CDR3 spells CASSPEGQRYNEQFF. In DNA form, the CDR3 reads TGTGCCAGCTCACCAGAAGGACAGCGGTACAATGAGCAGTTCTTC.

This clone was observed a single time. The chain employs TRBV18 and TRBJ2-2; D is ambiguous. Germline values: CDR1 KGHSH, CDR2 LQKENI. With 4 bases removed from V and 3 bases from J, the gap between germline ends came to 9 bases. The CDR3 totals 14 residues. CDR3 residues: CASSLSQDTGELFF. CDR3 sequence (DNA): TGTGCCAGCTCACTGTCCCAAGACACCGGGGAGCTGTTTTTT.

This chain joins TRBV4-2 and TRBJ1-6; 9 nucleotides agree with TRBD1. From germline, CDR1 is LGHNA and CDR2 YNFKEQ. The CDR3 covers 16 residues. With 0 bases clipped from V and 9 bases from J, the junction kept 6 bases outside the gene matches. The CDR3 sequence: CASSQESGTGSSPLHF. CDR3 nucleotide sequence: TGTGCCAGCAGCCAAGAAAGCGGGACAGGGTCTTCACCCCTCCACTTT.

The chain employs TRBV6-5 and TRBJ2-5, with 11 bases aligning to TRBD1. The germline gives CDR1 MNHEY, CDR2 SVGAGI. The CDR3 totals 14 residues. Trimming removed 6 bases from V and 4 bases from J; junction bases left unmatched: 4. This CDR3 reads CASRRTGGRETQYF. The CDR3 DNA follows: TGTGCCAGCAGACGGACAGGGGGCAGAGAGACCCAGTACTTC.

This sequence joins TRBV7-9 and TRBJ2-5; D is undetermined. This CDR3 is 15 amino acids long. CDR1 is SEHNR, CDR2 FQNEAQ, per germline (reference sequence). Deletions cut 8 bases from V and 2 bases from J, with 18 bases between. The CDR3 DNA reads TGTGCCAGCTCAAAAGCCGATAGGGTTCAAGAGACCCAGTACTTC. Encoded protein: CASSKADRVQETQYF.

The chain carries TRBV7-9 and TRBJ1-6; TRBD1 is a possible D gene (5 bases). The CDR3 has 15 amino acids. Germline V gives CDR1 SEHNR, CDR2 FQNEAQ (reference sequence). Trimming pared 5 bases from V and 7 bases from J, leaving 15 bases between. The CDR3 DNA reads as TGTGCCAGCAGCCGGGGCGGGGTGGAGAATTCACCCCTCCACTTT. Its protein product is CASSRGGVENSPLHF.

The chain recombines TRBV29-1 with TRBJ2-7; D might be TRBD1 (6 bases). Trimming took off 4 bases at V and 2 bases at J, with 12 bases between the two ends. Germline-derived CDR1 and CDR2 are SQVTM and ANQGSEA. This CDR3 has 13 amino acids. CDR3 residues: CSVATTGTYEQYF. The CDR3 region has the DNA TGCAGCGTTGCTACGACAGGAACCTACGAGCAGTACTTC.

The chain has TRBV7-2 and TRBJ2-2; D is perhaps TRBD1 (5 bases). The ends were cut back, 11 bases at V and 4 bases at J, with 20 bases in the middle. Germline V CDR1 and CDR2: SGHTA, FQGNSA. The CDR3 runs 15 residues. CDR3: CAHNNGAEITGELFF. DNA of the CDR3: TGTGCCCACAATAATGGGGCGGAAATCACCGGGGAGCTGTTTTTT.

The V gene is TRBV30, the J gene TRBJ2-3, with 10 bases aligning to TRBD1. The germline gives CDR1 GTSNPN, CDR2 SVGIG (reference sequence). Trimming removed 4 bases from V and 10 bases from J; junction bases left unmatched: 14. The CDR3 covers 15 residues. DNA for the CDR3: TGTGCCTGGAACAGGCCGGGACAGGGGCAGGTCGCGCAGTATTTT. As protein: CAWNRPGQGQVAQYF.

This chain links TRBV25-1 with TRBJ1-5; no reliable D call. The CDR3 loop spans 15 amino acids. V lost 6 bases and J 0 bases, leaving 12 bases between the germline ends. Germline loops: CDR1 MGHDK, CDR2 SYGVNS. The CDR3, as DNA: TGTGCCAGCAGCACCCTCGAAAATAGCAATCAGCCCCAGCATTTT. Its protein is CASSTLENSNQPQHF.

The gene calls are TRBV7-2 and TRBJ2-2, with D perhaps given as TRBD1 or TRBD2 (5 bases each). Trimming removed 5 bases from V and 6 bases from J, with 13 bases in between. This CDR3 has 14 amino acids. Germline CDR1 and CDR2: SGHTA and FQGNSA. CDR3 region: CASSLDTRAGELFF. The CDR3 nucleotides read TGTGCCAGCAGCCTGGACACGAGGGCCGGGGAGCTGTTTTTT.

The chain has TRBV5-1 and TRBJ1-3; perhaps TRBD1 as D (5 bases). V lost 4 bases to trimming and J lost 0 bases, with 14 bases between them. Germline V lookup: CDR1 SGHRS, CDR2 YFSETQ. This CDR3 region has 16 residues. CDR3 coding DNA: TGCGCCAGCAGCCCCGCGGGGGGGAGCTCTGGAAACACCATATATTTT. It yields the protein CASSPAGGSSGNTIYF.

This chain connects TRBV7-2 to TRBJ2-6; D is unresolved. Germline V gives CDR1 SGHTA, CDR2 FQGNSA. V lost 4 bases, J lost 3 bases, and 10 bases lay in between. The CDR3 covers 15 residues. The CDR3 loop reads CASSYALSGANVLTF. The CDR3 DNA reads as TGTGCCAGCAGCTACGCGTTGAGTGGGGCCAACGTCCTGACTTTC.

The J gene is TRBJ2-3, the V gene TRBV2; D call uncertain. Germline CDR1 reads SNHLY; CDR2 reads FYNNEI. With 1 base removed from V and 5 bases from J, the gap between germline ends came to 7 bases. The length of the CDR3 is 13 residues. The CDR3 reads CASSEVRGDTQYF. CDR3 coding DNA: TGTGCCAGCAGTGAAGTTCGAGGAGATACGCAGTATTTT.

In its sample, this clone was seen once. The V and J genes are TRBV19 and TRBJ1-5; perhaps TRBD1 as D (6 bases). This CDR3 is built from 17 residues. The V and J ends lost 2 bases and 2 bases respectively, with 16 bases between them. The germline V gene encodes CDR1 LNHDA and CDR2 SQIVND (reference sequence). CDR3 region: CASSILPTGLGNQPQHF. For the CDR3, the DNA is TGTGCCAGTAGTATACTCCCTACAGGGTTGGGCAATCAGCCCCAGCATTTT.

The chain joins TRBV11-2 to TRBJ2-5; 8 bases are a match to TRBD1. Germline-derived CDR1 and CDR2 are SGHAT and FQNNGV. V was clipped by 5 bases and J by 0 bases; unmatched bases: 11. CDR3 length: 17 residues. CDR3 protein: CASSPPGQGKHQETQYF. CDR3 sequence (DNA): TGTGCCAGCAGCCCCCCCGGACAGGGCAAGCACCAAGAGACCCAGTACTTC.